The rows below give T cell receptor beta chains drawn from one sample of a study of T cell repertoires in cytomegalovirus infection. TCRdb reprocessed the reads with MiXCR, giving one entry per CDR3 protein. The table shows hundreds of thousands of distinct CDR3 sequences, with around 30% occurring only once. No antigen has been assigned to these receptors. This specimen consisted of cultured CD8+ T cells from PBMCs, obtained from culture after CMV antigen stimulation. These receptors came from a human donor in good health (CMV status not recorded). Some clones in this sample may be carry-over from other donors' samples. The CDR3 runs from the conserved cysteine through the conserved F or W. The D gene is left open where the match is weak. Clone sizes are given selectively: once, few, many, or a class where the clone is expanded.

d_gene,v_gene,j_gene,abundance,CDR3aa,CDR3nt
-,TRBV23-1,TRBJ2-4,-,CASSQSEGARVKNIQYF,TGCGCCAGCAGTCAATCGGAGGGGGCGAGGGTCAAAAACATTCAGTACTTC
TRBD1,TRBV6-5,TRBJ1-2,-,CASMLRGTGYNYGYTF,TGTGCCAGCATGTTGCGGGGGACAGGGTATAACTATGGCTACACCTTC
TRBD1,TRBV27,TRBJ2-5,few,CASRHKGTGYQETQYF,TGTGCCAGCAGGCATAAAGGGACAGGGTACCAAGAGACCCAGTACTTC
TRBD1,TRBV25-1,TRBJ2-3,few,CASSDYGQGASYLTDTQYF,TGTGCCAGCAGTGATTACGGGCAGGGGGCCTCCTACCTCACAGATACGCAGTATTTT
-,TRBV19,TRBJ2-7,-,CASSIGLAGARYEQYF,TGTGCCAGTAGTATAGGCCTTGCAGGTGCCCGCTACGAGCAGTACTTC
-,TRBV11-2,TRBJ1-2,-,CASSIAPGAYGYTF,TGTGCCAGCAGCATCGCCCCCGGAGCCTATGGCTACACCTTC
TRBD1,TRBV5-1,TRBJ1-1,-,CVSSPYVTGTEAFF,TGCGTCAGCAGCCCCTACGTGACAGGGACTGAAGCTTTCTTT
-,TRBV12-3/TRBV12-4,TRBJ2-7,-,CASSGRSSYEQYF,TGTGCCAGCAGCGGGAGATCTTCCTACGAGCAGTACTTC
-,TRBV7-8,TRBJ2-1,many,CASSLAGMSRSNEQFF,TGTGCCAGCAGCTTAGCGGGAATGAGCCGGAGCAATGAGCAGTTCTTC
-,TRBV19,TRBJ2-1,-,CASSMAGDEQFF,TGTGCCAGTAGTATGGCCGGGGATGAGCAGTTCTTC
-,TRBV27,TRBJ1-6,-,CASSSPLTGNSPLHF,TGTGCCAGCAGTTCCCCCTTGACGGGTAATTCACCCCTCCACTTT
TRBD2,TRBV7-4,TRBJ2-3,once,CAAVGRGGGTDTQYF,TGTGCCGCCGTGGGGCGGGGGGGCGGCACAGATACGCAGTATTTT
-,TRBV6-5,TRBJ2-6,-,CASSYSLSGANVLTF,TGTGCCAGCAGTTATTCACTCTCTGGGGCCAACGTCCTGACTTTC
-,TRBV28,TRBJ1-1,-,CASSLLRLMNTEAFF,TGTGCCAGCAGTTTACTGAGACTAATGAACACTGAAGCTTTCTTT
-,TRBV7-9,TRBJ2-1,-,CASRPGLGRNEQFF,TGTGCCAGCAGGCCTGGACTGGGGAGAAATGAGCAGTTCTTC
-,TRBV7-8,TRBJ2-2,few,CASILDNKLNRGELFF,TGTGCCAGCATCCTGGACAACAAACTAAATCGCGGGGAGCTGTTTTTT
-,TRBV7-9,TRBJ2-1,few,CASSSGGESYNEQFF,TGTGCCAGCAGTTCAGGGGGGGAGTCCTACAATGAGCAGTTCTTC
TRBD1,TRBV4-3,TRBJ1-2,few,CASSQATTGGFYYGYTF,TGCGCCAGCAGCCAAGCGACGACAGGGGGCTTCTACTATGGCTACACCTTC
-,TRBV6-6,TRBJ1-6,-,CASSREGPHSPLHF,TGTGCCAGCAGTCGGGAGGGGCCGCATTCACCCCTCCACTTT
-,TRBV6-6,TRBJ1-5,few,CASTLGGDSNQPQHF,TGTGCCAGCACCCTGGGGGGGGATAGCAATCAGCCCCAGCATTTT
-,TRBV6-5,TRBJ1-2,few,CASSSAGGNYGYTF,TGTGCCAGCAGTAGCGCGGGGGGAAACTATGGCTACACCTTC
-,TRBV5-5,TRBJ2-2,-,CASTWGNTGELFF,TGTGCCAGCACCTGGGGTAACACCGGGGAGCTGTTTTTT
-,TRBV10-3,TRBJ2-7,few,CAVSSSDGLYEQYF,TGTGCCGTCAGTAGTTCAGACGGGCTCTACGAGCAGTACTTC
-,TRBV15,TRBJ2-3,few,CATSSLGGTDTQYF,TGTGCCACCAGCAGCCTCGGGGGCACAGATACGCAGTATTTT
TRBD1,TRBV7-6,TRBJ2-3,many,CASSLGAWDRVTDTQYF,TGTGCCAGCAGCTTAGGGGCTTGGGACAGGGTGACAGATACGCAGTATTTT
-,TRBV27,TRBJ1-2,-,CASSFGIGDGYTF,TGTGCCAGCAGTTTTGGGATAGGAGATGGCTACACCTTC